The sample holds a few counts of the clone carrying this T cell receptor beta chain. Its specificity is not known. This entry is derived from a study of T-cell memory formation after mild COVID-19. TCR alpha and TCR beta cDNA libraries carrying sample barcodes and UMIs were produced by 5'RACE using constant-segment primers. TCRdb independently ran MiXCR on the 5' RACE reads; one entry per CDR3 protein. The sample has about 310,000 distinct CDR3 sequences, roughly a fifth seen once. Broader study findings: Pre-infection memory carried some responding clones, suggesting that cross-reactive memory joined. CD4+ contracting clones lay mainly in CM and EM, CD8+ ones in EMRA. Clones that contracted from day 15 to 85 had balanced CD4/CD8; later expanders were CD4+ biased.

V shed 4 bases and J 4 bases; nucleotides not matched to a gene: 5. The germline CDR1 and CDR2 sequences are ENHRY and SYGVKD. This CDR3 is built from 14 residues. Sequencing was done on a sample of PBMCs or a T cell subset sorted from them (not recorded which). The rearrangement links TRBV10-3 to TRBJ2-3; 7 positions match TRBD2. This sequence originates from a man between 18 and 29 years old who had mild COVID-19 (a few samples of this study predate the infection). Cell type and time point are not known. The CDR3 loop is CAISGGGTPDTQYF. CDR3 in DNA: TGTGCCATCAGTGGGGGGGGGACGCCAGATACGCAGTATTTT.